This T cell receptor beta chain was recovered during a study of OX40 agonist ivuxolimab in advanced cancers. About the research overall: Patients' therapy was ivuxolimab, an antibody that acts as an agonist of OX40 (CD134). Patients in the trial were receiving intravenous ivuxolimab every 2 weeks, at doses of 0.01 to 10 mg/kg.

A few counts support this clone. Its antigen is unidentified. The ends were cut back, 5 bases at V and 4 bases at J, with 9 bases in the middle. CDR3 size: 13 residues. The germline CDR1 and CDR2 sequences are SGHDN and FVKESK. Some clones are missing from TCRdb's copy, which holds only in-frame ones; the method was immunoSEQ multiplex PCR. The sample has under 75,000 clones, 86% seen once; the top ten hold 2% to 2.5%. Whole-study findings and limits: Patients who responded partially at 0.1-3.0 mg/kg showed clonal expansion ranking among the lowest.

This chain links TRBV14 with TRBJ1-3; a possible D gene is TRBD1 (5 bases). The sample in question was CD4+ or CD8+ T cells sorted from blood, obtained in a trial of the OX40 agonist ivuxolimab. This TCR was recovered from an adult with an advanced solid tumor such as melanoma, head and neck, liver or kidney cancer. The CDR3 spells CASSSGAGNTIYF. In DNA form, the CDR3 reads TGTGCCAGCAGCTCTGGGGCAGGAAACACCATATATTTT.